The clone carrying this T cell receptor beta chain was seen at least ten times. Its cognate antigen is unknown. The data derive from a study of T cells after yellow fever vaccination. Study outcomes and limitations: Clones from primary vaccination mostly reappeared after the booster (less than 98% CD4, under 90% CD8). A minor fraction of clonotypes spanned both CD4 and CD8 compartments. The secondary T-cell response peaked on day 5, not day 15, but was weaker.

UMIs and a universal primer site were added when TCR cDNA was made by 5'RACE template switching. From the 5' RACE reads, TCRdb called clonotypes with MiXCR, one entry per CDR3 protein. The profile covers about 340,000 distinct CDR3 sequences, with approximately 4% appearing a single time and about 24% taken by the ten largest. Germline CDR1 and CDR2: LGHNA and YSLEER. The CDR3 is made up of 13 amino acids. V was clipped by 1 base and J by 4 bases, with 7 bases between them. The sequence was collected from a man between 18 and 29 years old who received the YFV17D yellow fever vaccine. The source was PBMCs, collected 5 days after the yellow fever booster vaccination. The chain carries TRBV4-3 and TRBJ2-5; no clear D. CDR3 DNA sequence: TGCGCCAGCAGCCAAGGATCTGGAGAGACCCAGTACTTC. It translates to CASSQGSGETQYF.